A selection of T cell receptor beta chains follows, all from one sample in a study of Graves' ophthalmopathy and Graves' hyperthyroidism. TCRdb re-called the multiplex PCR reads with MiXCR, one entry per CDR3 protein. The sample yields about 58,000 distinct CDR3 sequences, approximately 50% seen once. The source material was peripheral blood. The receptors were sampled from an adult woman with Graves' ophthalmopathy. Each CDR3 is given with its conserved first and last residue. The D gene is left open where the match is weak. Only part of the rows carry a size: once, few, many, or a class if the clone is expanded.

TRBJ2-1	TRBV7-8	NA	NA	TGTGCCAGCAGCTTAGGAGGGGGAAAAACCTACAATGAGCAGTTCTTC	CASSLGGGKTYNEQFF
TRBJ2-1	TRBV25-1	TRBD2	NA	TGTGCCAGCAGTAACGGGAGGGGGGCCCTCAATGAGCAGTTCTTC	CASSNGRGALNEQFF
TRBJ1-6	TRBV2	NA	NA	TGTGCCAGCATGACAGGTGAAGATTCACCCCTCCACTTT	CASMTGEDSPLHF
TRBJ2-2	TRBV29-1	NA	NA	TGCAGCGTTGGGGCGGGGGCGGCCGGGGAGCTGTTTTTT	CSVGAGAAGELFF
TRBJ1-6	TRBV5-1	NA	once	TGCGCCAGCAGCTTATTGGGGCTCACTTATAATTCACCCCTCCACTTT	CASSLLGLTYNSPLHF
TRBJ2-7	TRBV19	TRBD1	NA	TGTGCCAGTAGTAGAGACAGGGGATCAAACTACGAGCAGTACTTC	CASSRDRGSNYEQYF
TRBJ2-5	TRBV7-2	TRBD2	NA	TGTGCCAGCAGCGACGGGACTAGCGGGACCCAGTACTTC	CASSDGTSGTQYF
TRBJ2-5	TRBV2	NA	many	TGTGCCAGCACCGCCTTTCAGCAAAGACAAGAGACCCAGTACTTC	CASTAFQQRQETQYF
TRBJ1-6	TRBV20-1	NA	NA	TGCAGTGCTAGAGGGGGTTCCTCCTATAATTCACCCCTCCACTTT	CSARGGSSYNSPLHF
TRBJ2-3	TRBV20-1	TRBD2	NA	TGCAGTGCTGCAAGGACTAGCGGGACTAGCACAGATACGCAGTATTTT	CSAARTSGTSTDTQYF
TRBJ2-1	TRBV25-1	TRBD2	NA	TGTGCCAGCAGTGAGACTAGCGGGAGGGCCATTGATGAGCAGTTCTTC	CASSETSGRAIDEQFF
TRBJ1-5	TRBV20-1	NA	NA	TGCAGTGCTACTAGCGGGGTTAGCAATCAGCCCCAGCTTTTT	CSATSGVSNQPQLF
TRBJ2-7	TRBV20-1	TRBD2	NA	TGCAGTGCTAGAGATCGGGCTAGCGGGATCTACGAGCAGTACTTC	CSARDRASGIYEQYF
TRBJ2-7	TRBV20-1	NA	NA	TGCAGTGCTAGTTTGTCATCAGAAAGGTTCCAGCCCCAGCAGTACTTC	CSASLSSERFQPQQYF
TRBJ1-6	TRBV12-3/TRBV12-4	NA	NA	TGCGCCAGCAGAACAGAGGATAATTCACCCCTCCGCTTT	CASRTEDNSPLRF
TRBJ1-1	TRBV19	NA	NA	TGTGCCAGTAGTATACAGGGTCCGAACACTGAAGCTTTCTTT	CASSIQGPNTEAFF
TRBJ1-4	TRBV14	NA	few	TGTGCCAGCAGCCAAGATCAGGGGTTAAATGAAAAACTGTTTTTT	CASSQDQGLNEKLFF
TRBJ1-1	TRBV29-1	NA	medium-sized	TGCAGCACCTCTAACACTGAAGCTTTCTTT	CSTSNTEAFF
TRBJ1-1	TRBV6-4	NA	once	TGTGCCGGCCCCCATGAGAGGACAGCCCTAAGGGAAGCTTTCTTT	CAGPHERTALREAFF
TRBJ2-7	TRBV6-2/TRBV6-3	TRBD1	many	TGTGCCAGCAGCCTGGACAGGGTCGAGCAGTACTTC	CASSLDRVEQYF
TRBJ1-3	TRBV2	TRBD1	NA	TGTGCCAGCAGAACTCAGGGGGCAAACACCATATATTTT	CASRTQGANTIYF
TRBJ1-5	TRBV7-8	NA	many	TGTGCCAGCAGCCGCGAAGGGATTAGCAATCAGCCCCAGCATTTT	CASSREGISNQPQHF
TRBJ1-4	TRBV9	NA	NA	TGTGCCAGCAGCCCGACGTCGGCGGGGAGAGAAAAACTGTTTTTT	CASSPTSAGREKLFF
TRBJ2-7	TRBV24-1	NA	NA	TGTGCCACCAGTGCCAGCAGTCGAACAGGGTCCGAGCAGTACTTC	CATSASSRTGSEQYF
TRBJ2-7	TRBV12-3/TRBV12-4	TRBD1	many	TGTGCCAGCAGTCCCTTACAGGGGGCGGCATACGAGCAGTACTTC	CASSPLQGAAYEQYF
TRBJ2-3	TRBV7-9	NA	NA	TGTGCCTGGAGGAGGGGAAGCACAGATGCGCAGTATTTT	CAWRRGSTDAQYF
TRBJ2-7	TRBV10-3	NA	medium-sized	TGTGCCATCAGGTACAGGCGCTACGAGCAGTACTTC	CAIRYRRYEQYF
TRBJ2-3	TRBV29-1	TRBD2	NA	TGCAGCGTTGCGCTAGCGGGAGGGCCAGATACGCAGTATTTT	CSVALAGGPDTQYF
TRBJ2-1	TRBV11-3	NA	many	TGTGCCAGCAGCCCCCGTGGGGGAGGCAATGAGCAGTTCTTC	CASSPRGGGNEQFF
TRBJ2-1	TRBV10-2	TRBD1	NA	TGCGCCAGCAGTGACCGGGACAGGGGATCCTACAATGAGCAGTTCTTC	CASSDRDRGSYNEQFF
TRBJ1-1	TRBV12-3/TRBV12-4	NA	many	TGTGCCAGCGTTCAGACCCTGAACACTGAAGCTTTCTTT	CASVQTLNTEAFF
TRBJ1-1	TRBV5-6	NA	many	TGTGCCAGCAGCTTGGAACAGGGCGACTACACTGAAGCTTTCTTT	CASSLEQGDYTEAFF
TRBJ2-7	TRBV7-7	TRBD2	NA	TGTGCTAGCAGCTTAGGGCCGGGACTAGCGGCTTACGAGCAGTACTTC	CASSLGPGLAAYEQYF
TRBJ2-7	TRBV10-3	TRBD2	NA	TGTGCCATCAGTGGGGGGGCTAGCGGGACCTACGAGCAGTACTTC	CAISGGASGTYEQYF
TRBJ1-4	TRBV24-1	NA	NA	TGTGCCACCAGTGAAACAGATAGGGGAGGGGAAAAACTGTTTTTT	CATSETDRGGEKLFF
TRBJ1-1	TRBV20-1	TRBD1	many	TGCAGTGCACCGGACAGGGCGTATGGAGCTTTCTTT	CSAPDRAYGAFF
TRBJ2-1	TRBV6-1	NA	NA	TGTGCCAGCAGCATATCAGGGGATGGGTACAATGAGCAGTTCTTC	CASSISGDGYNEQFF
TRBJ2-7	TRBV7-9	TRBD1	NA	TGTGCCAGCAGCTTGGCGGGGACAGGGGGCTGGACGTACGAGCAGTACTTC	CASSLAGTGGWTYEQYF
TRBJ1-5	TRBV13	NA	NA	TGTGCCAGCAGCTTAAGAAGGACTAGCGGAGAGACCCAGCATTTT	CASSLRRTSGETQHF
TRBJ1-1	TRBV2	NA	NA	TGTGCCAGCACCCCCTCGTCCTTGGCTACCGAAGCTTCCTTT	CASTPSSLATEASF
TRBJ1-1	TRBV6-1	NA	NA	TGTGCCAGCAGTTACGTAACGGGGAACACTGAAGCTTTCTTT	CASSYVTGNTEAFF
TRBJ2-1	TRBV25-1	TRBD1	NA	TGTGCCAGCAGTGCCGTCCGGACAGGGGTCGACAATGAGCAGTTCTTC	CASSAVRTGVDNEQFF
TRBJ2-5	TRBV4-1	TRBD2	many	TGCGCCAGCAGCCGGCCTAGCGGGCGGTTCCAAGAGACCCAGTACTTC	CASSRPSGRFQETQYF
TRBJ2-7	TRBV5-8	TRBD1	many	TGTGCCAGCAGCTTGGCCGGGACAGGACCCTACGAGCAGTACTTC	CASSLAGTGPYEQYF
TRBJ2-3	TRBV20-1	TRBD2	NA	TGCAGTGCTAGAGATGGGACTAGCGGTGACTATACGCAGTATTTT	CSARDGTSGDYTQYF
TRBJ2-3	TRBV15	TRBD2	NA	TGTGCCACCAGCAGAGCTCTTGGGACTAGCGGAACTAGCACAGATACGCAGTATTTT	CATSRALGTSGTSTDTQYF
TRBJ2-7	TRBV7-9	NA	NA	TGTACCAGTACCGTACGCCTCGTCGAGCAGTACTTC	CTSTVRLVEQYF
TRBJ1-4	TRBV4-2	NA	many	TGTGCCAGCAGCCAGAACCCTGGCGGGGGGCAGGGTGAAAAACTGTTTTTT	CASSQNPGGGQGEKLFF
TRBJ1-4	TRBV19	TRBD1	NA	TGTGCCAGTACCGACAGGGGGCGAATTGAAAAACTGTTTTTT	CASTDRGRIEKLFF
TRBJ1-2	TRBV29-1	NA	medium-sized	TGCAGCGTGGAGGGCCTTTCCAGCTCTGGCTACACCTTC	CSVEGLSSSGYTF
TRBJ1-2	TRBV7-2	NA	medium-sized	TGTGCCAGCAGCTTAGTTCGGTATGGCTACACCTTC	CASSLVRYGYTF
TRBJ2-1	TRBV7-9	NA	NA	TGTGCCAGCAGCTTCGGAAGTAGCGATGAGCAGTTCTTC	CASSFGSSDEQFF
TRBJ2-1	TRBV14	TRBD2	NA	TGTGCCAGCAGCCCGAATCGAAGCGGGAGCGACCACAATGAGCAGTTCTTC	CASSPNRSGSDHNEQFF
TRBJ2-5	TRBV19	TRBD1	NA	TGTGCCACCCACCCGGGACAGGGGGAGACCCAGTACTTC	CATHPGQGETQYF
TRBJ2-1	TRBV2	TRBD2	NA	TGTGCCAGCAGTTTGAGGGAGGCGGGAGGGCCGGTTGAGCAGTTCTTC	CASSLREAGGPVEQFF